This T cell receptor beta chain came from a study of regulatory T cells in long-lasting Graves disease. As to time point: newly diagnosed GD, antithyroid drugs for less than 3 months. The TCR library used RNA extracted from PBMCs. HTBI primers from iRepertoire and Arm-PCR of CDR3 regions yielded the TCR beta libraries. TCRdb used MiXCR to reprocess the multiplex PCR reads, holding one entry per CDR3 protein. Among about 350,000 distinct CDR3 sequences listed, 15% to 20% were seen once. This clonotype was recorded at least ten times. With V trimmed by 4 bases and J by 10 bases, 9 bases remained unmatched. This CDR3 has 15 residues. In germline, CDR1 is LGHDT, CDR2 YNNKEL (reference sequence). This sample was shared with a second study, whose subject was T cells in Graves' hyperthyroidism and ophthalmopathy. From that report: The TCR CDR3 first-round RT-PCR relied on the HTBI primer set.

The source is a woman in her late teens or twenties with Graves disease. The sequencing used peripheral blood mononuclear cells (PBMCs), collected at new diagnosis, from a patient treated with antithyroid drugs. This chain uses TRBV3-1 with TRBJ2-1; TRBD2 matches at 11 bases. The CDR3: CASSPGLAGTGEQFF. CDR3 DNA: TGTGCCAGCAGCCCCGGACTAGCGGGTACAGGGGAGCAGTTCTTC.